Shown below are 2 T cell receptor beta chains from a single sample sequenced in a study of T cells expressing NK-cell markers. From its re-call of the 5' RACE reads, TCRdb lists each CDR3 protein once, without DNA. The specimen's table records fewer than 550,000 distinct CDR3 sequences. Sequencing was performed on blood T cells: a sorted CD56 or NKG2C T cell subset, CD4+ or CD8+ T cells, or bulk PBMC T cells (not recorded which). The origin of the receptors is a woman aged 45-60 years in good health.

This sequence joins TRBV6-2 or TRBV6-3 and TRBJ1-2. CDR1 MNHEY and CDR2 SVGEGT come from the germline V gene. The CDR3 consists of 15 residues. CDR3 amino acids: CATRVRTSRNYGYTF.

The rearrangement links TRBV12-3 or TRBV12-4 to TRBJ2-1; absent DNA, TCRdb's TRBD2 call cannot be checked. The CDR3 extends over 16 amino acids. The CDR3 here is CASSHLSGRVVGEQFF.